A selection of T cell receptor beta chains follows, all from one sample in a study of blood T cell repertoires in COVID-19. Some clones are missing from TCRdb's copy, which holds only in-frame ones; the method was immunoSEQ multiplex PCR. Among more than 85,000 clones, over 80% were seen once, and the ten largest hold roughly 20%. The specimen sequenced was peripheral blood. The receptors shown here come from a woman aged 55-69 years with acute or convalescent COVID-19. CDR3s include the opening cysteine and the closing phenylalanine or tryptophan. A D gene is named only where the DNA matches it firmly. The size entry is marked missing in some rows and otherwise reads once, few, many or a size class.

clone size,D gene,J gene,V gene,CDR3 DNA,CDR3 protein
NA,NA,TRBJ2-3,TRBV18,TGTGCCAGCTCACCACCGGCGGTAGATACGCAGTATTTT,CASSPPAVDTQYF
NA,NA,TRBJ1-5,TRBV24-1,TGTGCCACCAGTGGTAGCTATAGCAATCAGCCCCAGCATTTT,CATSGSYSNQPQHF
NA,NA,TRBJ2-3,TRBV7-7,TGTGCTAGCTCCAGGGGGGTCACAGATACGCAGTATTTT,CASSRGVTDTQYF
NA,TRBD1,TRBJ1-3,TRBV18,TGTGCCAGCTCGCTGGGACAGCGAAGCTCTGGAAACACCATATATTTT,CASSLGQRSSGNTIYF
NA,NA,TRBJ1-6,TRBV19,TGTGCCACCAGGGACTCCTATAATTCACCCCTCCACTTT,CATRDSYNSPLHF
NA,TRBD2,TRBJ2-1,TRBV7-6,TGTGCCAGCAGCTTATGGTTGCCTAGCGGGGGCCGGGGTAATGAGCAGTTCTTC,CASSLWLPSGGRGNEQFF
NA,NA,TRBJ1-3,TRBV7-2,TGTGCCAGCAGCAAAGAGGTCCTCTCTGGAAACACCATATATTTT,CASSKEVLSGNTIYF
NA,TRBD1,TRBJ1-2,TRBV7-2,TGTGCCAGCAGCGAGACAGGGGTAGGGGGCTACACCTTC,CASSETGVGGYTF
NA,NA,TRBJ1-5,TRBV30,TGTGCCTGGAGTGTCACCGGGACACCGGGGAACCAGCCCCAGCATTTT,CAWSVTGTPGNQPQHF
NA,TRBD1,TRBJ2-7,TRBV10-1,TGCGCCAGCAGTGAGTCGAAGGCGAGGGACAGGCGCGAGCAGTACTTC,CASSESKARDRREQYF
NA,NA,TRBJ2-3,TRBV10-3,TGTGCCATCAGAAACGGGACACATGGTCCAGATACGCAGTATTTT,CAIRNGTHGPDTQYF
NA,NA,TRBJ2-1,TRBV7-6,TGTGCCAGCAGCTTAGCTGGGCCAAGCTCCTACAATGAGCAGTTCTTC,CASSLAGPSSYNEQFF
NA,TRBD2,TRBJ2-1,TRBV5-4,TGTGCCAGCAGCTTTGAGCGGGGAGCGGGGGTATGGAATGAGCAGTTCTTC,CASSFERGAGVWNEQFF
NA,NA,TRBJ1-2,TRBV7-2,TGTGCCAGCAGCCCCGGCGGGGGTACCGAAGATGGCTACACCTTC,CASSPGGGTEDGYTF
NA,TRBD1,TRBJ1-4,TRBV28,TGTGCCAGCAGTACCCCGGGACAGTCTGCCTCTAATGAAAAACTGTTTTTT,CASSTPGQSASNEKLFF
NA,NA,TRBJ1-5,TRBV29-1,TGCAGCGTTGAAGGCGGGGAAGGCAATCAGCCCCAGCATTTT,CSVEGGEGNQPQHF
NA,NA,TRBJ2-4,TRBV28,TGTGCCAGCACCCTAAGAGGGGGTGTAAACATTCAGTACTTC,CASTLRGGVNIQYF
NA,NA,TRBJ1-1,TRBV24-1,TGTGCCACCCGGGAGATGGGCTCGTCGCTGGTCACTGAAGCTTTCTTT,CATREMGSSLVTEAFF
NA,TRBD1,TRBJ2-2,TRBV2,TGTGCCTTAGCGGACGACAGGGGGCTCGCCGGGGAGCTGTTTTTT,CALADDRGLAGELFF
few,TRBD1,TRBJ1-2,TRBV15,TGTGCCACCAGCAGAGATTCCGGGACAGGGCTTGGCTACACCTTC,CATSRDSGTGLGYTF
NA,NA,TRBJ1-4,TRBV7-6,TGTGCCAGCAGGCAACAGGGCAGCGGTAATGAAAAACTGTTTTTT,CASRQQGSGNEKLFF
NA,TRBD2,TRBJ2-3,TRBV7-3,TGTGCCAGCAGCTCCGGGACTAGGGAAGATACGCAGTATTTT,CASSSGTREDTQYF
NA,TRBD1,TRBJ2-5,TRBV6-2/TRBV6-3,TGTGCCAGCAGTTACGAGACAGGGATGTTTGAGACCCAGTACTTC,CASSYETGMFETQYF